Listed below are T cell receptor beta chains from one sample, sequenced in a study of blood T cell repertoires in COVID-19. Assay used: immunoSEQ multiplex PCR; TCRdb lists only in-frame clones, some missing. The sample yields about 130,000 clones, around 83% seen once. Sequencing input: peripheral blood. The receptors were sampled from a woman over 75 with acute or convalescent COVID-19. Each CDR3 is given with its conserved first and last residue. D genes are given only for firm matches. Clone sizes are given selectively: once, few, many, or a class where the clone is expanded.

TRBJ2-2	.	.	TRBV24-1	TGTGCCACCAGTGACCCCGGACTGACCACCGGGGAGCTGTTTTTT	CATSDPGLTTGELFF
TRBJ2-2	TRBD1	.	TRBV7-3	TGTGCCAGCAGCTCTACAGGGGGTAGCACCGGGGAGCTGTTTTTT	CASSSTGGSTGELFF
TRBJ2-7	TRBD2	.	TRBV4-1	TGCGCCAGCAGCCAAGTTGGGACTAGCGGGGTCGAGCAGTACTTC	CASSQVGTSGVEQYF
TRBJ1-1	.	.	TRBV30	TGTGCCTGGAGGGCTTTACAGGGTTTGGCCACTGAAGCTTTCTTT	CAWRALQGLATEAFF
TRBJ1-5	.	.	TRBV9	TGTGCCAGCAGCTCTCAGGGAGGAGAGAATCAGCCCCAGCATTTT	CASSSQGGENQPQHF
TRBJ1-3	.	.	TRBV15	TGTGCCACCAGCAGAGGGGGCAGGCCAAGCTCTGGAAACACCATATATTTT	CATSRGGRPSSGNTIYF
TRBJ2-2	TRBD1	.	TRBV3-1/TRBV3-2	TGTGCCAGCAGCCAAGGACAGGGTTTCACCGGGGAGCTGTTTTTT	CASSQGQGFTGELFF
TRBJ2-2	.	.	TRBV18	TGTGCCAGCTCACCACCCGGTCAGGTGGTCACCGGGGAGCTGTTTTTT	CASSPPGQVVTGELFF
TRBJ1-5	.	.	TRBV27	TGTGCCAGCAATACAAGTCCCGTTAGCAATCAGCCCCAGCATTTT	CASNTSPVSNQPQHF
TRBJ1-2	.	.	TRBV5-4	TGTGCCAGCAGCTTTACGGGGGTCGAGGGCTACACCTTC	CASSFTGVEGYTF
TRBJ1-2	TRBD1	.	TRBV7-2	TGTGCCAGCAGCAATCCGGGACAGGGGGTCTATGGCTACACCTTC	CASSNPGQGVYGYTF
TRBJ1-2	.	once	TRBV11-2	TGTGCCAGCAGCTTAGCGGGATCGGGGGATGGCTACACCTTC	CASSLAGSGDGYTF
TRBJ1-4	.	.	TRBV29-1	TGCAGCGCCCACAGGGTTGGCGAAAAACTGTTTTTT	CSAHRVGEKLFF
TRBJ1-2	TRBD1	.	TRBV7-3	TGTGCCAGCAGCCGGGGACAGGGCTATGGCTACACCTTC	CASSRGQGYGYTF
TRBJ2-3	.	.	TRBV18	TGTGCCAGCTCACCACATCTAGCGTCTAGCACAGATACGCAGTATTTT	CASSPHLASSTDTQYF
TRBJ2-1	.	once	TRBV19	TGTGCCAGTAGTATATCCCCCTTCTTTGAGCAGTTCTTC	CASSISPFFEQFF
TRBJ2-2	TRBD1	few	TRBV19	TGTGCCAGTAGTATCGACAGGGCCGGGGAGCTGTTTTTT	CASSIDRAGELFF
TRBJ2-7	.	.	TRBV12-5	TGTGCTAGTGGGAGAGTCCGTCCCGGCGAGGACGAGCAGTACTTC	CASGRVRPGEDEQYF
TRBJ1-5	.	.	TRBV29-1	TGCAGCGTTGGAGCCACTAATCAGCCCCAGCATTTT	CSVGATNQPQHF
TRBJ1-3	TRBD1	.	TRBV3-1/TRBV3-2	TGTGCCAGCAGCCACATGACAGGGGGCATATCTGGAAACACCATATATTTT	CASSHMTGGISGNTIYF
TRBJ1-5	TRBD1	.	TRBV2	TGTGCCAGCAGACGGGGACAGGGAGTATCCCATCACAGCAGCAATCAGCCCCAGCATTTT	CASRRGQGVSHHSSNQPQHF
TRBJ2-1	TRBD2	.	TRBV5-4	TGTGCCAGCAGCCTAGGACAAAGGCCGGGACTAGCGGGGCTGAATGAGCAGTTCTTC	CASSLGQRPGLAGLNEQFF
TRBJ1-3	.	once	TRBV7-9	TGTGCCAGCAGCCCATCGGGGGGCGGAAACACCATATATTTT	CASSPSGGGNTIYF
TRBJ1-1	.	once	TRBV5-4	TGTGCCAGCATCCCTGACACGAACACTGAAGCTTTCTTT	CASIPDTNTEAFF
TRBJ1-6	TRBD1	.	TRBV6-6	TGTGCCAGCAGTTACGGGACAGATAATTCACCCCTCCACTTT	CASSYGTDNSPLHF
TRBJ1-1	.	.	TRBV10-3	TGTGCCATCAGCAGGGACACTGAAGCTTTCTTT	CAISRDTEAFF
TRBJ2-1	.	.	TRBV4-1	TGCGCCAGCAGCCAAGATCCCACAGGGCCCACGGTTTACAATGAGCAGTTCTTC	CASSQDPTGPTVYNEQFF
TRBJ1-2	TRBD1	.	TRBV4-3	TGCGCCAGCAGCCAAGCCTCTTCCGGGACAGGGGGTTATGGCTACACCTTC	CASSQASSGTGGYGYTF
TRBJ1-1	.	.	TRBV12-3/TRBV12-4	TGTGCCAGCAGGGCATCCTCCCACACTGAAGCTTTCTTT	CASRASSHTEAFF
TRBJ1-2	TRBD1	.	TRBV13	TGTGCCAGCAGCTTAAGGACAGGGCAGGGCTATGGCTACACCTTC	CASSLRTGQGYGYTF
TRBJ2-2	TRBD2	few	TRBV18	TGTGCCAGCTCACCCCCCTTTAGCGGGGGAGGCGCGAACACCGGGGAGCTGTTTTTT	CASSPPFSGGGANTGELFF